These 9 T cell receptor beta chains share one sample of origin, sequenced in a study of tissue T cells after allogeneic stem cell transplantation. The assay was immunoSEQ multiplex PCR, and TCRdb's table has in-frame clones only and misses some. The table lists 40,000 to 60,000 clones, roughly four fifths of them singletons, with less than 0.85% in the top ten. Source material: sorted cells pooled from one or two spleens. Receptors originate from a pool of C57BL/6 mice in good health.

Concerning this clone: Any gene name here is a mouse gene name. The sequence runs out 1 residue before the end of the CDR3; the remainder is reconstructed from the germline J gene. The chain couples TRBV2 to TRBJ2-5, with a weak D call TRBD2 (7 bases). Germline V gene data show CDR1 as LGHNA and CDR2 as YSYQKL. This CDR3 is built from 17 residues. V was shortened by 1 base and J by 2 bases, with 16 bases between the two germline ends. Partial CDR3 DNA: TGTGCCAGCAGCCAAGGTCCCCTCTGGGGGCTCCAAGACACCCAGTAC. Protein: CASSQGPLWGLQDTQY. The CDR3 in full is CASSQGPLWGLQDTQYF. Full variable domain (rest looked up from reference TRBV2 and TRBJ2-5): DPKIIQKPKYLVAVTGSEKILICEQYLGHNAMYWYRQSAKKPLEFMFSYSYQKLMDNQTASSRFQPQSSKKNHLDLQITALKPDDSATYFCASSQGPLWGLQDTQYFGPGTRLLVL.

In regard to this clone: Genes and germline come from the mouse. The missing CDR3 end, 1 residue past where the read stops, is filled in from the germline J gene. This sequence joins TRBV29 and TRBJ1-2; no firm D call. Germline V gene lookup returns CDR1 MSHET and CDR2 SYDVDS. This CDR3 has 14 amino acids. Trimming shortened V by 5 bases and J by 0 bases, and 10 bases separated the two germline ends. The CDR3 loop is CASSPGRSNSDYTF. The sequenced part of the CDR3 DNA is TGTGCTAGCAGTCCCGGGAGATCAAACTCCGACTACACC.

A single count supports this clone. Here the gene names and germline are mouse. The CDR3 extends 1 residue past the end of the read, so its final part is completed from the germline J gene. The gene calls are TRBV5 and TRBJ2-3; D might be TRBD2 (6 bases). The CDR3 extends over 15 amino acids. V was trimmed by 1 base and J by 1 base, leaving 9 bases between them. CDR1 LGHNA and CDR2 YNLKQL come from the germline V gene (reference sequence). This CDR3 is CASSQVLGGAETLYF. CDR3 bases read: TGTGCCAGCAGCCAAGTACTGGGAGGTGCAGAAACGCTGTAT.

To note about this clone: Mouse gene names apply. CDR3 DNA, as far as it was read: TGTGGTGCTAGACCTGGGGTCTATGCTGAGCAGTTC. Protein: CGARPGVYAEQF. The whole CDR3 protein is CGARPGVYAEQFF. This chain joins TRBV20 and TRBJ2-1, with a possible D match to TRBD2 (6 bases). The read stops 1 residue short of the end of the CDR3; the missing end is completed from the germline J gene. Trimming took 3 bases from V and 3 from J, leaving 9 bases between them. Germline V gives CDR1 GFQATS, CDR2 STVNSAI. This CDR3 has 13 residues.

Notes on this clone: Mouse germline and gene names are used. The sequence runs out 1 residue before the end of the CDR3; the remainder is reconstructed from the germline J gene. This rearrangement joins TRBV3 to TRBJ2-2; no reliable D call. V gave up 3 bases and J gave up 4 bases, with 3 bases separating them. The germline V gene has CDR1 SNHLY and CDR2 FYNGKV (reference sequence). The CDR3 length is 12 residues. CDR3: CASSLGTGQLYF. CDR3 DNA (partial): TGTGCCAGCAGCTTGGGCACCGGGCAGCTCTAC.

A note on this clone: Mouse gene names and germline throughout. Read sequence stops 1 residue before the CDR3 end, and the germline J gene provides the missing end. V gene TRBV1 combines with J gene TRBJ2-5; no clear D gene. The CDR3 has 10 residues. Germline CDR1 is NSQYPW and CDR2 is LRSPGD (reference sequence). Trimming stripped 3 bases from V and 7 bases from J, with 2 bases between. The CDR3 here is CTCSAHTQYF. CDR3 bases read: TGCACCTGCAGTGCGCACACCCAGTAC.

On this clone itself: Mouse gene names and germline throughout. The observed sequence ends 1 residue before the CDR3 terminus, with the missing tail filled in from the germline J gene. The chain has TRBV5 and TRBJ1-2; D is unresolved. CDR1 and CDR2 (germline): LGHNA, YNLKQL (reference sequence). The CDR3 loop spans 14 amino acids. Trimming left V 0 bases short and J 2 bases short, with 7 bases between. The CDR3 loop is CASSQEAGNSDYTF. Partial CDR3 DNA: TGTGCCAGCAGCCAAGAAGCGGGGAACTCCGACTACACC.

As for this clone: Gene labels here are mouse ones. Read sequence stops 1 residue before the CDR3 end, and the germline J gene provides the missing end. The rearrangement links TRBV19 to TRBJ2-2; D is undetermined. This CDR3 spans 14 amino acids. V dropped 6 bases and J dropped 2 bases, with 11 bases sitting between them. CDR1 is FNHDT, CDR2 SITEND, per germline (reference sequence). The chain's CDR3 is CASIPRVNTGQLYF. The sequenced CDR3 bases are TGTGCCAGCATCCCCCGGGTGAACACCGGGCAGCTCTAC.

This clone was detected a few times. Mouse gene names apply. The read ends 1 residue early relative to the CDR3; the germline J gene fills the gap. This rearrangement joins TRBV16 to TRBJ2-7; 12 bases match TRBD2. CDR1 is SGHSA, CDR2 FRNQAP, per germline. This CDR3 is built from 13 residues. J gave up 6 bases and V 5 bases, and 2 bases lay outside the gene matches. The CDR3 bases that were read are TGTGCAAGCAGCCGACTGGGGGGGCGTGAACAGTAC. Protein: CASSRLGGREQY. The full CDR3 protein reads CASSRLGGREQYF.